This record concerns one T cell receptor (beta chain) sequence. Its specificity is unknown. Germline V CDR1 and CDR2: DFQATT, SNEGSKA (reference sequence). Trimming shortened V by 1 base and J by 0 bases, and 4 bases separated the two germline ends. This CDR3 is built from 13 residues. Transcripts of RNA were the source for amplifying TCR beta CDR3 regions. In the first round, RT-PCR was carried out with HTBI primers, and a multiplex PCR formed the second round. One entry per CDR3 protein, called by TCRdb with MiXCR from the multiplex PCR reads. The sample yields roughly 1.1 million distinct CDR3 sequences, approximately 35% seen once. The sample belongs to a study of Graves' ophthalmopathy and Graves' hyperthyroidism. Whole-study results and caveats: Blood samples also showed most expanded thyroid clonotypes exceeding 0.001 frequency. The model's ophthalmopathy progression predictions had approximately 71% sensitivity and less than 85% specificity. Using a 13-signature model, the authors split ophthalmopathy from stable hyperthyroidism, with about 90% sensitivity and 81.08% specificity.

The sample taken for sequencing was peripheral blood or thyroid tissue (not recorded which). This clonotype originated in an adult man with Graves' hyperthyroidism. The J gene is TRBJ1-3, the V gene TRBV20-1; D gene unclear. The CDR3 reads CSARGSSGNTIYF. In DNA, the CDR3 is TGCAGTGCTAGAGGGAGCTCTGGAAACACCATATATTTT.